This T cell receptor (beta chain) was observed in a study of OX40 agonist ivuxolimab in advanced cancers. Turning to the study itself: All patients had ivuxolimab intravenously every 2 weeks at 0.01 to 10 mg/kg.

Measured with immunoSEQ multiplex PCR; TCRdb has only the in-frame clones, and not every one. The table has tens of thousands of clones, approximately 75% seen once; the top ten hold 2.4%. This clone has a handful of counts. This sequence originates from an adult with an advanced solid tumor such as melanoma, head and neck, liver or kidney cancer. This sample comprised CD4+ or CD8+ T cells sorted from blood, obtained in a trial of the OX40 agonist ivuxolimab.

CDR3 loop: CASSLPPLAGGLNEQFF. Here the CDR3 DNA reads TGTGCCAGCAGCTTACCCCCCCTAGCGGGTGGGTTGAATGAGCAGTTCTTC. The chain combines TRBV7-3 with TRBJ2-1; 8 bases map to TRBD2. This CDR3 is built from 17 residues. The trim removed 2 bases at V and 7 bases at J, leaving 13 bases unmatched. Germline CDR1 is SGHTA and CDR2 is FQGTGA.